The sequence of this TCR beta chain was determined in a study of T cells in women clearing cervical HPV infection. With regard to this clone: The read ends 3 residues shy of where the CDR3 ends; the end is completed using the germline J gene.

The CDR3 length is 13 residues. Trimming cost V 6 bases and J 7 bases, with 18 bases left between them. From germline, CDR1 is SQVTM and CDR2 ANQGSEA. Genomic DNA, averaging about 1,200 ng per sample, yielded TCR beta CDR3 via immunoSEQ. This table comes from immunoSEQ multiplex PCR, and its TCRdb copy is limited to in-frame clones, with some not included. Its clone listing holds about 31,000 clones. The chain combines TRBV29-1 with TRBJ1-2; no clear D gene. The TCR originated in a woman aged 18-70 years with a cervical HPV16 infection that either progressed to CIN3+ or cleared (not recorded which). Sequenced material: blood buffy coat. CDR3 DNA, as far as it was read: TGCAGCGTGGATCGCTCGGGTGTTTCTGGC. It codes for CSVDRSGVSG. The entire CDR3 sequence reads CSVDRSGVSGYTF.